This TCR beta chain appears in the sequencing data of a study of early T cells in non-severe SARS-CoV-2 infection. V lost 8 bases to trimming and J lost 4 bases, with 17 bases between them. CDR1 is SQVTM and CDR2 is ANQGSEA in the germline V gene. The CDR3 is made up of 13 amino acids. Using its own MiXCR run on the 5' RACE reads, TCRdb lists one record per CDR3 protein. Altogether tens of thousands of distinct CDR3 sequences are present, under 9% being singletons, with the ten largest covering approximately 4%. The input for sequencing was whole blood, taken at baseline. The sequence derives from an adult who was a healthcare worker with PCR-confirmed SARS-CoV-2 infection or an uninfected control (not recorded which). The chain links TRBV29-1 to TRBJ1-1, with a possible D match to TRBD1 (6 bases). Here the CDR3 reads CSSSQGKSTEAFF. CDR3 sequence (DNA): TGCAGCTCGAGCCAGGGGAAATCCACTGAAGCTTTCTTT.